These T cell receptor beta chains were read from a single sample in a study of shared clonotypes between healthy human individuals. Using immunoSEQ multiplex PCR, the repertoire was profiled, and TCRdb retains in-frame clones only, with some absent. The sample consists of some 2,500,000 clones, around 93% of them appearing once. The specimen was naive CD4+ T cells from PBMCs. The receptors come from a man aged 18-30 years in good health. Some clones in this sample may be carry-over from other donors' samples. Each CDR3 is given with its conserved first and last residue. A D gene is named only where the DNA matches it firmly. Where a row states a size, it is once, few, many or the class of an expanded clone; other rows omit it.

- TRBJ2-3 TRBV9 - TGTGCCAGCAGCGTTTGGATAGGGAACACAGATACGCAGTATTTT CASSVWIGNTDTQYF
- TRBJ2-5 TRBV11-3 - TGTGCCAGCAGCCGGGGGACGGTTCATGGGGAGACCCAGTACTTC CASSRGTVHGETQYF
few TRBJ1-1 TRBV2 - TGTGCCAGCAGTGATGAGGGACAACCTCTCCCCTTT CASSDEGQPLPF
few TRBJ2-1 TRBV11-2 TRBD2 TGTGCCAGCTCCCTTACACTAGCGGGAGGGCCCAATGAGCAGTTCTTC CASSLTLAGGPNEQFF
- TRBJ2-7 TRBV19 TRBD2 TGTGCCAGTAGACCAGCCGGGACTAGCGGCTACGAGCAGTACTTC CASRPAGTSGYEQYF
- TRBJ1-1 TRBV28 - TGTGCCAGCAGTGGAACAGGGACTGAAGCTTTCTTT CASSGTGTEAFF
- TRBJ2-3 TRBV7-9 - TGTGCCAGCAGCTTAGATTCGGCAGGATACAGTAATTTT CASSLDSAGYSNF
- TRBJ1-4 TRBV4-1 TRBD1 TGCGCCAGCAGCCAAGAACGTGAGGGGGCCCGTAATGAAAAACTGTTTTTT CASSQEREGARNEKLFF
- TRBJ2-1 TRBV19 - TGTGCCAGTAGTGACCGTAGGGTCAGCTACAATGAGCAGTTCTTC CASSDRRVSYNEQFF
- TRBJ2-7 TRBV5-1 - TGCGCCAGCAGCTTGGAGCAGCCATCTAATAGGTACGAGCAGTACTTC CASSLEQPSNRYEQYF
- TRBJ2-2 TRBV5-1 TRBD2 TGCGCCAGCAGCTTCCCTCGGGAGGGCCACACCGGGGAGCTGTTTTTT CASSFPREGHTGELFF
- TRBJ2-1 TRBV28 - TGTGCCAGCAGTCCTCGGACTGGCTCGTCTGAGCAGTTCTTC CASSPRTGSSEQFF
- TRBJ2-7 TRBV6-5 - TGTGCCAGCAGTTACTCAAGGGGGGTCTACGAGCAGTACTTC CASSYSRGVYEQYF
- TRBJ2-1 TRBV28 TRBD1 TGTGCCAGCACTTCACAGGGGGCTAGCTCCTACAATGAGCAGTTCTTC CASTSQGASSYNEQFF
few TRBJ2-5 TRBV2 - TGTGCCAGCATGGTACAAGAGACCCAGTACTTC CASMVQETQYF
- TRBJ2-7 TRBV18 TRBD2 TGTGCCAGCTCACCGGGACTAGCGGGAGGCTCCTACGAGCAGTACTTC CASSPGLAGGSYEQYF
- TRBJ1-1 TRBV7-9 - TGTGCCAGCAGCCCGGGGGGGAACACTGAAGCTTTCTTT CASSPGGNTEAFF
- TRBJ2-2 TRBV28 TRBD1 TGTGCCCTCAAGCGGGACAGGGGGGCCGGGGAGCTGTTTTTT CALKRDRGAGELFF
- TRBJ2-7 TRBV11-3 - TGTGCCAGCAGCCCCAGCGGGCTAGCCTACGAGCAGTACTTC CASSPSGLAYEQYF
- TRBJ2-7 TRBV6-5 TRBD1 TGTGCCAGCGGCCGGGACAGGGGGATCTACGAGCAGTACTTC CASGRDRGIYEQYF
once TRBJ2-3 TRBV6-1 - TGTGCCAGCAGTGAAGTTCTTACAGGACGCGGCACAGATACGCAGTATTTT CASSEVLTGRGTDTQYF
- TRBJ2-7 TRBV19 - TGTGCCAGTAGTCCGACAGGTGTCTACGAGCAGTACTTC CASSPTGVYEQYF
- TRBJ2-4 TRBV28 - TGTGCCAGCAGTTTCGAAGGCAAAAACATTCAGTACTTC CASSFEGKNIQYF
- TRBJ2-5 TRBV5-1 - TGCGCCAGCAGCTTTCGGGGAGCGCCAGAGACCCAGTACTTC CASSFRGAPETQYF
- TRBJ1-3 TRBV27 - TGTGCCAGCAGTGAACGGGCCTCTGGAAACACCATATATTTT CASSERASGNTIYF
- TRBJ1-5 TRBV5-6 - TGTGCCAGCAGCTCGGAGTATAGCAATCAGCCCCAGCATTTT CASSSEYSNQPQHF
once TRBJ1-6 TRBV30 - TGTGCCTGGAGTGATACACGGAACTATAATTCACCCCTCCACTTT CAWSDTRNYNSPLHF
- TRBJ2-2 TRBV7-3 TRBD2 TGTGCCAGCAGCCCCCGACTAGCGACGAACACCGGGGAGCTGTTTTTT CASSPRLATNTGELFF
- TRBJ1-2 TRBV7-9 - TGTGCCAGCAGCCGGGTGGGCGCGCTTAACTATGGCTACACCTTC CASSRVGALNYGYTF
- TRBJ2-2 TRBV25-1 - TGTGCCAGCAGTGATATGGGGGCGCCGGGCACCGGGGAGCTGTTTTTT CASSDMGAPGTGELFF
- TRBJ2-2 TRBV30 - TGTGCCTGGAGTATAGGGAACACCGGGGAGCTGTTTTTT CAWSIGNTGELFF
- TRBJ2-1 TRBV28 - TGTGCCAGCGCCTACCAGGTTGGGACCGAGTTCTTC CASAYQVGTEFF
- TRBJ2-3 TRBV6-5 TRBD1 TGTGCCAGCGGACAGACAGGGGAGGAAGATACGCAGTATTTT CASGQTGEEDTQYF
once TRBJ2-2 TRBV29-1 - TGCAGCGTCCAGAGGGGGGCGAACACCGGGGAGCTGTTTTTT CSVQRGANTGELFF
- TRBJ1-4 TRBV28 - TGTGCCAGCAGTCCCCATGGGGAAAAACTGTTTTTT CASSPHGEKLFF
- TRBJ2-7 TRBV28 TRBD1 TGTGCCAGCAGTTTAAGCGGTGGGACAGGGAAAGTGGTGGGGCAGTACTTC CASSLSGGTGKVVGQYF
- TRBJ2-3 TRBV9 - TGTGCCAGCAGCGACAAGGTCCAGGCAACAGATACGCAGTATTTT CASSDKVQATDTQYF
once TRBJ2-2 TRBV29-1 - TGCAGCGTTATTCCCGGGCCCACCGGGGAGCTGTTTTTT CSVIPGPTGELFF
- TRBJ2-1 TRBV1 - TGCACCAGCAGCCAAGATGGCCCGGGACTAGCGGGAGAAAATGAGCAGTTCTTC CTSSQDGPGLAGENEQFF
- TRBJ2-3 TRBV5-1 - TGCGCCAGCAGCCCTGCCAGCACAGATACGCAGTATTTT CASSPASTDTQYF
- TRBJ1-2 TRBV28 TRBD1 TGTGCCAGCAGTTTGGGTGACAGGGTCGACGGCTACACCTTC CASSLGDRVDGYTF
- TRBJ1-2 TRBV6-1 - TGTGCCAGCAGCGAGACAGCGACTGGCTATGGCTACACCTTC CASSETATGYGYTF